This entry is about one T cell receptor beta chain. This clone was detected only once. No antigen is known for it. It has no much larger one-base neighbor in the sample; base qualities were not kept. The sample originates from a study of shared clonotypes between healthy human individuals (TCRdb year 2020). Study-level background: A couple of women and three men aged 18 to 49 years were included in the cohort. For each donor, CD4 naive and CD4 memory were each run on three plates, CD8 naive on two plates, and CD8 memory on one plate. The study deeply sequenced blood TCR repertoires of five healthy adults to estimate repertoire size and the extent of clonotype sharing between individuals. Different laboratories and diverse techniques were used to prepare libraries and sequence TCR repertoires, to increase sequencing depth and limit assay-specific biases. Per donor, leukapheresis produced somewhere between about 0.9 and 9.5 billion PBMCs. Beyond this particular receptor, the publication reports: Compared with non-shared clonotypes, the clonotypes found in all four sorted-subset donors had higher generation probabilities. Sampling was limited to blood, and TCR repertoires in tissue likely differ from TCR repertoires in blood. Based on pairwise subsampling, the degree of clonotype sharing among donors was expected to be affected by sequencing depth. Estimated clonotype richness was generally larger for naive than for memory subsets. Rarefaction of sorted-subset datasets indicated incomplete sequencing despite the large sequencing depth. Because the study included a small number of donors, the genetic and exposure-history diversity represented was limited. About 4.5% of naive CD4, around 4% of naive CD8, approximately 2.2% of memory CD4, and 0.35% to 0.4% of memory CD8 clonotypes were shared across four donors.

The junction carries 7 bases between V and J, which are trimmed by 4 bases and 6 bases respectively. From a lookup of the germline V gene, CDR1 and CDR2 are SGHVS and FNYEAQ. The CDR3 holds 11 amino acids from the cysteine to the phenylalanine. Kept here is only the CDR3 DNA, which spans 33 bases and is read in frame from base 1. CD8 naive samples were CD45RO-negative cells positively selected for CCR7, giving a CD45RA+CCR7+ population that excluded TemRA cells. The donors were healthy, HIV-negative adults who had no recently reported acute infections or vaccinations. Every donor was a Caucasian adult residing in Nashville, Tennessee, USA. Blood was obtained by leukapheresis, after which PBMCs were separated by Ficoll-Histopaque density gradient centrifugation and cryopreserved in liquid nitrogen vapor phase. Analytical flow cytometry was used to check the purity and quantity of each magnetically sorted T cell population. From each sorted fraction, genomic DNA was isolated and quantified by UV absorbance on a Nanodrop 2000c.

Using the deep immunoSEQ assay, TCR CDR3 regions were amplified from genomic DNA by multiplex PCR. Extracted genomic DNA from each cell subset was spread evenly across all wells of several immunoSEQ 96-well plates, with each plate serving as a replicate. Each replicate PCR for sorted subsets received 150 to 250 ng genomic DNA, equal to some 32,000 T cell genomes. The purified libraries were quantified using a Qubit 3.0 fluorometer, sized with a Bioanalyzer 2100, and then quantified again using the KAPA Library Quantification kit. A separate single-read 150-cycle Illumina NextSeq 550 flow cell was used to sequence each immunoSEQ 96-well plate. In the authors' own workflow: The immunoSEQ output contained only junctional sequences without quality scores, so filtering could not match that applied to full-length reads. Sequences were annotated with PyIR, a Python wrapper for IgBLAST v1.9, and V/J genes and CDR3 were assigned using IMGT germline references. Reads were removed for weak V/J assignments (E-value above 1e-6), missing CDR3, stop codons, out-of-frame junctions, or ambiguous translated residues. V3J clonotypes were defined by identical inferred V gene, J gene, and CDR3 amino acid sequence. Percentage overlap between repertoires was calculated by dividing the number of shared unique clonotypes by the size of the smaller repertoire. Repertoire richness was assessed with RTK rarefaction, the Chao1 estimator, and Recon v2.1 estimates of unobserved clonotypes. Generation probabilities were computed with OLGA for all TCRbeta clonotypes obtained by the gDNA method from a handful of donors. This is the immuneACCESS table as TCRdb keeps it, with only in-frame sequences that have V and J called. A part of the clones is gone; compared with another copy, unresolved V genes explain less than half, and the rest is unexplained. The V and J calls and the clone size are those of that table, but D and trimming were determined from the DNA. The sample table contains some 2,100,000 clones; only one count was recorded for about 92% of them. The ten most abundant clones make up around 1.7% of the sample.

The source of this sequence is a man between 18 and 29 years old in good health. Some clones in this sample may be carry-over from other donors' samples. The receptor chain draws on TRBV7-6 and TRBJ2-7; the D gene cannot be resolved reliably. Sequencing was performed on naive CD8+ T cells from PBMCs. Read against the paper, the sample's cell subset or site label means: CD45RA+CCR7+. CDR3 sequence: CASSYGPEQYF. The nucleotides are TGTGCCAGCAGCTACGGACCCGAGCAGTACTTC.